One sample yielded the 22 T cell receptor beta chains listed below, sequenced in a study of T-cell reconstitution after alpha-beta-depleted transplantation in children. TCRbeta library construction was performed incorporating unique molecular identifiers. TCRdb re-called the PCR reads through MiXCR, storing one row per CDR3 protein. In the table there are over 70,000 distinct CDR3 sequences, 6.5% to 8.5% of which are singletons. The sample here was PBMCs from the stem cell graft donor, taken from the stem cell graft. The receptors derive from a human donor who donated a stem cell graft to a child with congenital amegakaryocytic thrombocytopenia.

V gene TRBV5-1 combines with J gene TRBJ2-1, with a possible D match to TRBD2 (5 bases). The ends were cut back, 0 bases at V and 3 bases at J, with 10 bases in the middle. Germline loops: CDR1 SGHRS, CDR2 YFSETQ. The length of the CDR3 is 15 residues. This CDR3 is CASSLVTSFYNEQFF. The CDR3 region has the DNA TGCGCCAGCAGCTTGGTAACTAGTTTCTACAATGAGCAGTTCTTC.

This clonotype came up a few times. The rearrangement uses TRBV4-2 and TRBJ2-2; 10 nucleotides align to TRBD1. Germline V gene sequence: CDR1 LGHNA, CDR2 YNFKEQ. This CDR3 region has 18 residues. V shed 4 bases and J 9 bases; nucleotides not matched to a gene: 17. The DNA of the CDR3 is TGTGCCAGCAGCCGGAGACAGGGGGCCGGGGCTACTCGCCGGGAGCTGTTTTTT. Protein sequence: CASSRRQGAGATRRELFF.

This clonotype occurred many times. The chain carries TRBV7-9 and TRBJ1-2; D is uncertain. Trimming cost V 5 bases and J 8 bases, with 18 bases left between them. Germline-derived CDR1 and CDR2 are SEHNR and FQNEAQ (reference sequence). There are 14 residues in the CDR3. The CDR3 spells CASSHIRRGNGYTF. Here the CDR3 DNA reads TGTGCCAGCAGCCATATCAGGAGAGGGAACGGCTACACCTTC.

This clonotype was seen ten or more times. The chain couples TRBV20-1 to TRBJ2-1; tentative D call: TRBD1 (6 bases). The CDR3 is 14 residues long. Germline loops: CDR1 DFQATT, CDR2 SNEGSKA (reference sequence). The V end was cut by 7 bases, the J end by 4 bases, with 17 bases between. Here the CDR3 reads CSGQSGAEYNEQFF. The CDR3 DNA reads TGCAGTGGCCAGTCAGGGGCGGAATACAATGAGCAGTTCTTC.

The table lists this clonotype with many counts. The rearrangement joins TRBV7-2 to TRBJ2-7, with TRBD2 identical over 8 bases. The germline gives CDR1 SGHTA, CDR2 FQGNSA. V lost 2 bases, J lost 0 bases, and 9 bases stayed unmatched. There are 17 residues in the CDR3. The CDR3 sequence is CASSLHQLAASSYEQYF. CDR3 in DNA: TGTGCCAGCAGCTTACACCAACTAGCGGCCAGCTCCTACGAGCAGTACTTC.

The sample holds many counts of this clonotype. The rearrangement joins TRBV6-1 to TRBJ1-2, with a tentative D call TRBD1 (6 bases). Trimming stripped 4 bases from V and 5 bases from J, with 14 bases between. Germline V CDR1 and CDR2: MNHNS, SASEGT. The CDR3 has 14 residues. Here the CDR3 reads CASSGTNGTYGYTF. CDR3 bases: TGTGCCAGCAGTGGAACAAACGGGACATATGGCTACACCTTC.

This clonotype was counted at least ten times. This chain links TRBV18 with TRBJ2-1, with unresolved D. The ends were cut back, 2 bases at V and 6 bases at J, with 8 bases in the middle. The V gene's germline CDR1 is KGHSH and CDR2 LQKENI. The CDR3 totals 13 residues. The CDR3 region has the DNA TGTGCCAGCTCACCAGAGACCGGCAATGAGCAGTTCTTC. Encoded protein: CASSPETGNEQFF.

This clonotype was seen many times. The CDR3 nucleotides are TGTGCCAGCAGCCAAGTCCCAGGGAACACTGAAGCTTTCTTT. It codes for CASSQVPGNTEAFF. The chain links TRBV3-1 to TRBJ1-1; D uncertain. The germline V gene has CDR1 LGHDT and CDR2 YNNKEL (reference sequence). This CDR3 spans 14 amino acids. V was cut by 1 base and J by 1 base, with 7 bases left in between.

This clonotype appeared many times. The chain employs TRBV6-1 and TRBJ2-7; D possibly corresponds to TRBD2 (6 bases). This CDR3 has 13 residues. The ends were cut back, 6 bases at V and 3 bases at J, with 12 bases in the middle. Germline values: CDR1 MNHNS, CDR2 SASEGT. The chain's CDR3 is CASSRGNNYEQYF. In nucleotides, the CDR3 is TGTGCCAGCAGCCGCGGGAACAACTACGAGCAGTACTTC.

This clonotype occurred many times. This chain connects TRBV3-1 to TRBJ2-1, with TRBD1 matching 9 bases. The germline V gene encodes CDR1 LGHDT and CDR2 YNNKEL (reference sequence). The ends lost 4 bases at V and 3 bases at J; junction bases unmatched: 4. The CDR3 runs 15 residues. The CDR3 DNA reads TGTGCCAGCAGCCTAGAGGGACAGGGCTACAATGAGCAGTTCTTC. It yields the protein CASSLEGQGYNEQFF.

This clonotype was counted ten times or more. This sequence joins TRBV6-1 and TRBJ2-6; possible D gene TRBD1, 5 bases. The CDR3 is 15 amino acids. The V gene lost 9 bases and the J gene lost 2 bases, with 14 bases spanning the gap. The V gene's germline CDR1 is MNHNS and CDR2 SASEGT. This chain's CDR3 is CASNKGQAGANVLTF. CDR3 sequence (DNA): TGTGCCAGTAATAAGGGGCAGGCTGGGGCCAACGTCCTGACTTTC.

In this sample, this clonotype turned up a few times. The chain is built from TRBV10-3 and TRBJ1-1, with a tentative D call TRBD1 (6 bases). Germline V gene lookup returns CDR1 ENHRY and CDR2 SYGVKD. This CDR3 comprises 12 residues. Trimming removed 6 bases at V and 4 bases at J, with 9 bases between. The CDR3 DNA reads TGTGCCATCAGGAGGGGGGGCACTGAAGCTTTCTTT. Amino acid sequence: CAIRRGGTEAFF.

This clonotype has at least ten counts. This chain connects TRBV5-5 to TRBJ2-7; D may be TRBD2 (5 bases). V lost 4 bases, J lost 4 bases, and 15 bases lay in between. CDR3 length: 14 amino acids. Germline V gives CDR1 SGHKS, CDR2 YYEKEE (reference sequence). CDR3 loop: CASSRLPEGYEQYF. CDR3 DNA: TGTGCCAGCAGCCGCCTCCCCGAGGGTTACGAGCAGTACTTC.

This clonotype was observed many times. The rearrangement joins TRBV15 to TRBJ2-3, with 10 positions matching TRBD2. Germline-derived CDR1 and CDR2 are LNHNV and YYDKDF (reference sequence). After removal of 8 bases from V and 0 bases from J, the junction contained 8 bases not matched to a gene. The CDR3 length is 16 residues. CDR3 loop: CATGATSGASTDTQYF. For the CDR3, the DNA is TGTGCCACCGGAGCTACTAGCGGGGCTAGCACAGATACGCAGTATTTT.

This clonotype was counted many times. The chain recombines TRBV20-1 with TRBJ2-1; no reliable D call. The germline gives CDR1 DFQATT, CDR2 SNEGSKA (reference sequence). The CDR3 has 12 amino acids. Trimming cost V 2 bases and J 3 bases, with 5 bases left between them. The CDR3 DNA reads as TGCAGTGCTAGAAACAGCTACAATGAGCAGTTCTTC. Its protein is CSARNSYNEQFF.

The chain is built from TRBV18 and TRBJ2-3, with 8 bases fitting TRBD2. Germline V gives CDR1 KGHSH, CDR2 LQKENI. The CDR3 has 14 amino acids. V lost 1 base, J lost 3 bases, and 0 bases stayed unmatched. CDR3 sequence: CASSPRLATDTQYF. The CDR3 DNA sequence: TGTGCCAGCTCACCACGACTAGCGACAGATACGCAGTATTTT.

There are many counts of this clonotype. The genes are TRBV7-3 and TRBJ1-1; D not certain. Per germline, CDR1 SGHTA and CDR2 FQGTGA. V lost 4 bases and J lost 5, with 11 bases in between. The CDR3 sequence is 13 residues long. The DNA of the CDR3 is TGTGCCAGCAGCTCAACGTCCGAGACTGAAGCTTTCTTT. Residues: CASSSTSETEAFF.

Ten or more counts support this clonotype. J is TRBJ2-7 and V is TRBV5-1; 10 positions match TRBD1. CDR1 and CDR2 (germline): SGHRS, YFSETQ. J was trimmed by 2 bases and V by 4 bases; bases with no gene match: 3. CDR3 length: 14 residues. CDR3 nucleotides: TGCGCCAGCAGCACGGGGACAGGGGCCTACGAGCAGTACTTC. Its translation: CASSTGTGAYEQYF.

This clonotype was seen more than once but under ten times. The J gene is TRBJ1-1, the V gene TRBV3-1; TRBD1 is a possible D gene (5 bases). The germline CDR1 and CDR2 sequences are LGHDT and YNNKEL (reference sequence). The CDR3 spans 14 residues. V was cut by 4 bases and J by 7 bases, with 16 bases left in between. The CDR3 sequence is CASSRGGRGLEAFF. The CDR3 nucleotides read TGTGCCAGCAGCCGGGGGGGGAGGGGCCTTGAAGCTTTCTTT.

This clonotype was detected ten times or more. This rearrangement joins TRBV20-1 to TRBJ2-3; the match to TRBD1 covers 8 bases. Germline lookup yields CDR1 DFQATT and CDR2 SNEGSKA (reference sequence). V trimming: 4 bases; J trimming: 0 bases; junction bases outside the gene matches: 3. This CDR3 region has 14 residues. DNA for the CDR3: TGCAGTGCTACGGACAGGGTTAGCACAGATACGCAGTATTTT. Translation gives CSATDRVSTDTQYF.

In its sample, this clonotype was seen many times. The V call is TRBV12-3 or TRBV12-4, the J call TRBJ2-5; D perhaps matches TRBD2 (6 bases). This CDR3 is 17 amino acids long. Deletions cut 1 base from V and 1 base from J, with 16 bases between. CDR3 amino acids: CASSLVQAGTTQETQYF. CDR3 coding DNA: TGTGCCAGCAGTTTAGTACAGGCGGGGACGACCCAAGAGACCCAGTACTTC.

Ten or more counts support this clonotype. The chain couples TRBV6-5 to TRBJ2-7; 11 bases agree with TRBD2. Germline V lookup: CDR1 MNHEY, CDR2 SVGAGI. V shed 4 bases and J 2 bases; nucleotides not matched to a gene: 7. This CDR3 is 16 amino acids long. As DNA, the CDR3 is TGTGCCAGCAGTTTCACTTCTAGCGGGGGGACCTACGAGCAGTACTTC. Its protein product is CASSFTSSGGTYEQYF.